This record looks at one T cell receptor beta chain sequence and its context. The antigen is unknown. The sample comes from a study of Ad26.COV2.S vaccination and SARS-CoV-2 variants. Study background: Participants got Ad26.COV2.S intramuscularly, once or twice 56 days apart. Broader study findings: CD8+ and CD4+ T cells specific for spike reportedly responded with substantial breadth after vaccination.

The data were produced by immunoSEQ multiplex PCR, yet TCRdb's version contains in-frame clones alone and is incomplete. The sample lists some 300,000 clones; roughly 86% were seen once. Treatment given: over 15 received Ad26.COV2.S at low or high dose, single or two shots; about 5 received placebo; per-sample allocation not given. On day 63 after the first injection, vaccine and placebo recipients gave samples. Deletions cut 0 bases from V and 8 bases from J, with 16 bases between. This CDR3 comprises 15 residues. Germline V gives CDR1 MNHEY, CDR2 SVGAGI. The TCR sequence derives from a person between 18 and 60 years old who received the Ad26.COV2.S COVID-19 vaccine or a placebo. The rearrangement joins TRBV6-5 to TRBJ1-2; no firm D call. Specimen: peripheral blood, collected in a trial of Ad26.COV2.S vaccine versus placebo. The CDR3 here is CASSYSSSEVRGYTF. The CDR3, as DNA: TGTGCCAGCAGTTACTCTTCCAGTGAGGTTCGGGGCTACACCTTC.